This TCR beta chain came from a study of shared clonotypes between healthy human individuals. Trimming pared 8 bases from V and 1 base from J, leaving 20 bases between. The length of the CDR3 is 16 residues. Germline loops: CDR1 SEHNR, CDR2 FQNEAQ (reference sequence). Comment on this clone: The target antigen is unknown.

The study, taken as a whole, reports: About 5% of naive CD4 clonotypes were shared across four donors.

Study processing details: Filtering differed for immunoSEQ, which gave only junction sequences without quality scores. Profiling relied on immunoSEQ multiplex PCR, and the TCRdb table lists in-frame clones only, not all of them. V and J calls and clone size are those listed in that table; D and trimming were worked out from the DNA. The sample holds millions of clones, 90% to 95% seen once. The chain recombines TRBV7-9 with TRBJ2-5, with D perhaps TRBD1 (5 bases). The clonotype was recovered from a man aged 18 to 29 in good health. Some clones in this sample may be carry-over from other donors' samples. The material sequenced was naive CD4+ T cells from PBMCs. The subset: CD45RA+ positively selected. CDR3 DNA sequence: TGTGCCAGCGCACAAACAATCAGGGTCCCCCAAGAGACCCAGTACTTC. Amino acids: CASAQTIRVPQETQYF.